The rows below give T cell receptor beta chains drawn from one sample of a study of T cell responses to AZD1222 COVID-19 vaccine. Produced via immunoSEQ multiplex PCR; TCRdb's table is partial and in-frame only. The data contain about 85,000 clones, 80% to 90% of them singletons. This material consisted of peripheral blood, taken on day 0 of AZD1222 vaccination. These receptors were taken from an adult in good health. Each CDR3 is given with its conserved first and last residue. A D gene is named only where the DNA matches it firmly.

TRBD1 TRBJ1-1 TRBV18 CASSPPEDRAEAFF TGTGCCAGCTCACCACCGGAGGACAGGGCTGAAGCTTTCTTT
TRBD2 TRBJ2-7 TRBV29-1 CSVRAGVYYEQYF TGCAGCGTTAGGGCGGGAGTTTATTACGAGCAGTACTTC
TRBD1 TRBJ2-7 TRBV28 CASRTRNRGAYEQYF TGTGCCAGCAGGACGCGAAACAGGGGGGCCTACGAGCAGTACTTC
TRBD2 TRBJ2-7 TRBV4-3 CASSQTSGYEQYF TGCGCCAGCAGCCAAACTAGCGGCTACGAGCAGTACTTC
NA TRBJ1-1 TRBV19 CASSMGSTLNTEAFF TGTGCCAGTAGTATGGGGTCGACACTGAACACTGAAGCTTTCTTT
NA TRBJ1-1 TRBV5-1 CASSPGHLEAFF TGCGCCAGCAGCCCTGGACACCTTGAAGCTTTCTTT
TRBD1 TRBJ2-6 TRBV5-1 CASSLSPRDRESSGANVLTF TGCGCCAGCAGCTTGTCACCCCGGGACAGGGAAAGCTCTGGGGCCAACGTCCTGACTTTC
NA TRBJ1-1 TRBV2 CASSDVRGNTEAFF TGTGCCAGCAGTGACGTCAGGGGTAACACTGAAGCTTTCTTT
NA TRBJ1-1 TRBV28 CASFISAGVTEAFF TGTGCCAGCTTCATTTCGGCAGGGGTCACTGAAGCTTTCTTT
NA TRBJ1-2 TRBV28 CASNGSTGRERYGYTF TGTGCCAGCAACGGGTCTACAGGGAGGGAAAGATATGGCTACACCTTC
NA TRBJ2-2 TRBV19 CASSIWSSTGELFF TGTGCCAGTAGTATTTGGAGTAGCACCGGGGAGCTGTTTTTT
NA TRBJ1-1 TRBV3-1/TRBV3-2 CASSRTAVNTEAFF TGTGCCAGCAGCCGGACAGCTGTTAACACTGAAGCTTTCTTT